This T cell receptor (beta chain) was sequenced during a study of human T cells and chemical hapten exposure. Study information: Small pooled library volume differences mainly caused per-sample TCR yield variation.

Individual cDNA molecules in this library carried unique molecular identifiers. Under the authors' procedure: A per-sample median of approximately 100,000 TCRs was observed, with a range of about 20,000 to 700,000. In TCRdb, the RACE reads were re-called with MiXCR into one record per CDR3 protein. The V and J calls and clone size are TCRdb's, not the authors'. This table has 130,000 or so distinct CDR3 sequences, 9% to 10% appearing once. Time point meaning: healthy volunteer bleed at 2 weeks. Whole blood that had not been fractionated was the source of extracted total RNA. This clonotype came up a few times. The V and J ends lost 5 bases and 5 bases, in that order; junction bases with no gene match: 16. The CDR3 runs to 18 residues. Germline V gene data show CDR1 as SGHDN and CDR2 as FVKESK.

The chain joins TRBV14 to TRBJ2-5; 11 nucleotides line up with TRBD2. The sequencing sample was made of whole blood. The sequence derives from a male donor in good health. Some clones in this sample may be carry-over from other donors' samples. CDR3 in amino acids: CASSDNSLAGVRGETQYF. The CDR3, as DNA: TGTGCCAGCAGCGACAACTCACTAGCGGGAGTACGGGGCGAGACCCAGTACTTC.